This record concerns one T cell receptor (beta chain) sequence. It has no known antigen specificity. Per-base qualities were not stored, and no clone one base away is much larger. The CDR3 regions of human TCRbeta chains were subjected to immunosequencing. The paper's processing steps were these. Repertoire TCRs were checked for matches against a reference library of SARS-CoV-2-specific TCRs that had been generated using the MIRA antigen-specificity platform. Breadth was defined as the fraction of unique TCRs that were SARS-CoV-2-associated. Depth was defined as the fraction of total T cells that were SARS-CoV-2-associated. Each spike-specific TCR was assigned to its reactive spike region and to a CD4 or CD8 class using the MIRA data. Log10-transformed breadth and depth values were compared by one-way ANOVA with Sidak's multiple comparisons tests. TCRdb took over this immuneACCESS table, retaining in-frame rearrangements with V and J assigned. Such tables are incomplete; in checked studies, under half of the missing clones stem from an unresolved V gene, and the remainder is unexplained. D and trimming come from the DNA, and the V and J calls and clone size come from that table. The sample profile shows 95,000 to 150,000 clones; about 90% of them were found once. The ten most abundant clones make up roughly 13% of the sample.

The meaning of the sample's time point label: baseline before first vaccination. Vaccinee samples came from UK trials COV001 and COV002, including a single-blind randomized controlled phase 2/3 trial of AZD1222 (ChAdOx1 nCoV-19) in healthy adults. For TCRbeta chain sequencing, PBMC samples from trial participants were taken at day 0 and at day 28 after the second dose. The sample is drawn from a study of T cell responses to AZD1222 COVID-19 vaccine (dated by TCRdb to the early 2020s). Study-level background: Because spike-specific TCR depth and breadth did not differ between the two schedules, AZD1222 recipients who got a second dose at roughly 4 weeks were pooled with those who got a second dose at roughly 12 weeks. TCR sequencing covered fewer than 250 trial participants: roughly 200 given two doses of AZD1222 and 26 given two doses of MenACWY control vaccine. Trial participants were enrolled by age into 18-55, 56-69 and 70-plus year subgroups, with approximately 160, 26 and 62 TCR-sequenced participants respectively. Findings and caveats that apply to the study as a whole: No day 14 peak-response samples were available, so repertoires were characterized only after the peak T cell response. Vaccine-associated CD4 TCRs spanned the whole spike protein, with dominant responses in regions 160-218 and 743-854. Conclusions about previously exposed vaccinees were limited because only 5 or 6 AZD1222 recipients were SARS-CoV-2 seropositive at baseline. Most participants were white British and females outnumbered males, and the authors suggested that clonal diversity may have been underestimated. Epitopes outside the regions mutated in the B.1.351 and B.1.1.7 variants were reportedly recognized by nearly half of the unique spike-specific TCRs. The 56-69-year group was small, and its depth increase did not reach significance, likely because of low power. After two AZD1222 doses, spike-specific TCR breadth and depth were significantly higher than at day 0 and than in MenACWY recipients.

The cysteine opens and the phenylalanine closes a CDR3 of 12 amino acids. Only the CDR3 region is kept as DNA, spanning 36 bases read in frame from base 1. Trimming costs V 6 bases and J 3 bases, and their ends lie 8 bases apart. The sequence came from an adult in good health. The rearrangement combines TRBV12-3 or TRBV12-4 with TRBJ2-5, with the D gene uncertain. The source was peripheral blood, collected on day 0 of AZD1222 vaccination. At the DNA level, the sequence is TGTGCCAGCAGAGCTGATGAAGAGACCCAGTACTTC. This gives the protein CASRADEETQYF.